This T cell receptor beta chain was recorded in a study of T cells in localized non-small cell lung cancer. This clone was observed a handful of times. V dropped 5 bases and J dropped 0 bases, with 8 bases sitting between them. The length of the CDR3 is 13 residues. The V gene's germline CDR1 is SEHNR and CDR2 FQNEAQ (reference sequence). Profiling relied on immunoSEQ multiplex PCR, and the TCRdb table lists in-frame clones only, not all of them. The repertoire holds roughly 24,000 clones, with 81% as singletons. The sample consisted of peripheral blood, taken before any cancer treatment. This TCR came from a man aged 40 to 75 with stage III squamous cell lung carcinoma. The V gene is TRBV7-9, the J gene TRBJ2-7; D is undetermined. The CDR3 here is CASSARSSYEQYF. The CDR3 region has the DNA TGTGCCAGCAGCGCAAGGAGCTCCTACGAGCAGTACTTC.